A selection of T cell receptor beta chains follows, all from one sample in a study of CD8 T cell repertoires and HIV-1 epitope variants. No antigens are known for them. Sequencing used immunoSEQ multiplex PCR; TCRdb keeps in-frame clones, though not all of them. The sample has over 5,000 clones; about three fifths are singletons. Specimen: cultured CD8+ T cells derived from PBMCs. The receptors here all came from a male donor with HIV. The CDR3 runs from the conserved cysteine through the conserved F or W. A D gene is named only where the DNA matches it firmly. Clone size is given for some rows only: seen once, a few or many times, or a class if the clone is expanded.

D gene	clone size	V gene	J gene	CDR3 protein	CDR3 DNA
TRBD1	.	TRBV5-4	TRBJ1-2	CASSLDRGNNYGYTF	TGTGCCAGCAGCTTGGACAGGGGGAACAACTATGGCTACACCTTC
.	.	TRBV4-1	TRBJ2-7	CASSQGYGRNEQYF	TGCGCCAGCAGCCAAGGGTACGGTCGGAACGAGCAGTACTTC
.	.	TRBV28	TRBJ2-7	CASSSIYVRSLSSYEQYF	TGTGCCAGCAGTTCAATCTATGTCAGGTCACTAAGCTCCTACGAGCAGTACTTC
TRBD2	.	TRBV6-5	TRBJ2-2	CASSRTSGNTGELFF	TGTGCCAGCAGCCGGACTAGCGGAAACACCGGGGAGCTGTTTTTT
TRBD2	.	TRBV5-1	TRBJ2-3	CASSAGTTGADTQYF	TGCGCCAGCAGCGCCGGGACTACCGGTGCAGATACGCAGTATTTT
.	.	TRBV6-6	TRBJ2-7	CASSSDVSAYEQYF	TGTGCCAGCAGTTCAGATGTCTCGGCCTACGAGCAGTACTTC
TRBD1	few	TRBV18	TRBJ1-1	CASSQGGQGHTEAFF	TGTGCCAGCTCCCAGGGGGGACAGGGGCACACTGAAGCTTTCTTT
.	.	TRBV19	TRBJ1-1	CASSAGTVNTEAFF	TGTGCCAGTAGTGCCGGGACGGTGAACACTGAAGCTTTCTTT
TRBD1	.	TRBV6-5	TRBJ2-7	CASRQGASSYEQYF	TGTGCCAGCAGACAGGGGGCTTCCTCCTACGAGCAGTACTTC
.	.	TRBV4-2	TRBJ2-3	CASSQDQGSDTQYF	TGTGCCAGCAGCCAAGATCAAGGGTCAGATACGCAGTATTTT
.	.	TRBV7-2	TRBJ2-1	CASSLGLRSEQFF	TGTGCCAGCAGCCTTGGACTACGTAGTGAGCAGTTCTTC
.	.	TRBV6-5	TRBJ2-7	CASSYYQADYEQYF	TGTGCCAGCAGTTACTACCAAGCAGACTACGAGCAGTACTTC
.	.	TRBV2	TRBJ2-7	CASLLSAHEQYF	TGTGCCAGCCTTTTATCGGCTCACGAGCAGTACTTC
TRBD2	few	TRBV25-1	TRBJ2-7	CASSVASGPYEQYF	TGTGCCAGCAGTGTTGCTAGCGGCCCCTACGAGCAGTACTTC
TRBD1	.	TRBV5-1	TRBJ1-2	CASSPTGGYGYTF	TGCGCCAGCAGCCCGACAGGGGGCTATGGCTACACCTTC
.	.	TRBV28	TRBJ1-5	CASVHPYSNQPQHF	TGTGCCAGCGTGCATCCGTATAGCAATCAGCCCCAGCATTTT
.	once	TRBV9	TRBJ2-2	CASSVGRGLNTGELFF	TGTGCCAGCAGCGTAGGAAGGGGTTTGAACACCGGGGAGCTGTTTTTT
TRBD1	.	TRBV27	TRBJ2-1	CASSLYGTGGYNEQFF	TGTGCCAGCAGTTTATACGGGACAGGGGGATACAATGAGCAGTTCTTC
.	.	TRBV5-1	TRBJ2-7	CASSFGAYEQYF	TGCGCCAGCAGCTTCGGGGCCTACGAGCAGTACTTC
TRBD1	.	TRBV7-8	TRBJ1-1	CASSYYSGTGGPNTEAFF	TGTGCCAGCAGCTACTACTCCGGGACAGGGGGCCCGAACACTGAAGCTTTCTTT
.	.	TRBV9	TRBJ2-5	CATSVERGEGKRTQYF	TGTGCCACCAGCGTAGAAAGGGGGGAGGGGAAAAGGACCCAGTACTTC
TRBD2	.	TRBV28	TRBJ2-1	CASSSGAGGTWNEQFF	TGTGCCAGCAGTTCAGGAGCGGGAGGTACTTGGAATGAGCAGTTCTTC
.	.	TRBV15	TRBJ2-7	CAPPEGSGEQYF	TGTGCCCCCCCGGAAGGGTCGGGCGAGCAGTACTTC
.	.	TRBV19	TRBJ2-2	CASTTEGLNTGELFF	TGTGCCAGTACTACCGAGGGACTTAACACCGGGGAGCTGTTTTTT
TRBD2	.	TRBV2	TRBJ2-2	CASSSREGHTGELFF	TGTGCCAGCTCTTCAAGGGAGGGTCACACCGGGGAGCTGTTTTTT
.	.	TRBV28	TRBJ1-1	CASNFGRDTEAFF	TGTGCCAGCAATTTTGGGAGGGACACTGAAGCTTTCTTT
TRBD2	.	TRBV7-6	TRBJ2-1	CASSLQLASAYNEQFF	TGTGCCAGCAGCTTACAACTAGCGTCGGCCTACAATGAGCAGTTCTTC
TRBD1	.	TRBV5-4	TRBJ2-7	CASSVVRDRVNEQYF	TGTGCCAGCAGCGTCGTCCGGGACAGGGTCAACGAGCAGTACTTC
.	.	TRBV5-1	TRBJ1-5	CASAIDSNQPQHF	TGCGCCAGCGCGATCGATAGCAATCAGCCCCAGCATTTT
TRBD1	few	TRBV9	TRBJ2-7	CASSPEGGTGNEQYF	TGTGCCAGCAGCCCAGAGGGGGGGACAGGGAACGAGCAGTACTTC
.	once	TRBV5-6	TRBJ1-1	CASSKENSGGNTEAFF	TGTGCCAGCAGCAAAGAAAATTCGGGCGGGAACACTGAAGCTTTCTTT
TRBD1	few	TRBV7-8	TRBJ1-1	CASSLMGQIMNTEAFF	TGTGCCAGCAGCCTCATGGGACAGATCATGAACACTGAAGCTTTCTTT
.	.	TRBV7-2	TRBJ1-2	CASSLGAGTVDFGYTF	TGTGCCAGCAGCTTAGGGGCCGGGACGGTCGATTTCGGCTACACCTTC
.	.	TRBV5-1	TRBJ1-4	CASSLTGSNEKLFF	TGCGCCAGCAGCTTGACAGGGTCTAATGAAAAACTGTTTTTT
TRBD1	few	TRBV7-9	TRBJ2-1	CASSLTGMDFYNEQFF	TGTGCCAGCAGCTTGACAGGGATGGACTTCTACAATGAGCAGTTCTTC
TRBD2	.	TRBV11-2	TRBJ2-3	CASSLVATSGIPDTQYF	TGTGCCAGCAGCTTAGTCGCGACTAGCGGGATCCCAGATACGCAGTATTTT
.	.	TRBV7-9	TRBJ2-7	CASSALDEQYF	TGTGCCAGCAGCGCCCTAGATGAGCAGTACTTC
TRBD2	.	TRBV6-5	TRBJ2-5	CASSRGGDQETQYF	TGTGCCAGCAGTCGTGGGGGGGACCAAGAGACCCAGTACTTC
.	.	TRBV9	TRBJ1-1	CASSVEGGGEAFF	TGTGCCAGCAGCGTAGAGGGAGGAGGGGAAGCTTTCTTT
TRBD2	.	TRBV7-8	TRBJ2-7	CASSTPISGGSADEQYF	TGTGCCAGCAGCACGCCCATAAGTGGCGGGAGTGCGGATGAGCAGTACTTC
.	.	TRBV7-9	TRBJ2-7	CASSTTLSAGYEQYF	TGTGCCAGCAGTACCACTCTAAGCGCCGGCTACGAGCAGTACTTC
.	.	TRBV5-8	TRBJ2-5	CASSLVDLRETQYF	TGTGCCAGCAGCTTGGTCGATTTACGGGAGACCCAGTACTTC
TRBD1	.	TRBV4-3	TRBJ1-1	CASSQDRTGNTEAFF	TGCGCCAGCAGCCAAGATCGGACAGGGAACACTGAAGCTTTCTTT
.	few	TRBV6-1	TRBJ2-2	CASSEVVRAGELFF	TGTGCCAGCAGTGAGGTGGTGCGGGCCGGGGAGCTGTTTTTT
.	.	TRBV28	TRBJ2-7	CASSLYGSYEQYF	TGTGCCAGCAGTTTATACGGCTCCTACGAGCAGTACTTC
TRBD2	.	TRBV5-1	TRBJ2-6	CASSLAGRSGANVLTF	TGCGCCAGCAGCTTGGCCGGGAGGTCCGGGGCCAACGTCCTGACTTTC
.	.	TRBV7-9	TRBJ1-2	CASSLLPDEANYGYTF	TGTGCCAGCAGCCTCTTACCGGACGAAGCTAACTATGGCTACACCTTC
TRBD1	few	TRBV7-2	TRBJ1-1	CASSFDRGNTEAFF	TGTGCCAGCAGCTTCGACAGGGGGAACACTGAAGCTTTCTTT
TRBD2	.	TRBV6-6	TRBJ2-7	CASSLNGLAGSYEQYF	TGTGCCAGCAGCCTAAACGGACTAGCGGGGTCCTACGAGCAGTACTTC
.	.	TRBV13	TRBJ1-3	CASSLAGKAGNTIYF	TGTGCCAGCAGCTTAGCAGGGAAGGCTGGAAACACCATATATTTT
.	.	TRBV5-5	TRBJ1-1	CASSPPDSDTEAFF	TGTGCCAGCAGCCCTCCCGACTCTGACACTGAAGCTTTCTTT
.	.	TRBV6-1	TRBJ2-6	CAATGAGSTNVLTF	TGTGCCGCCACCGGTGCAGGGTCTACCAACGTCCTGACTTTC